This T cell receptor (beta chain) was documented in a study of regulatory T cells in long-lasting Graves disease. Study outcomes and limitations: The study found persistent patients shared more public clonotypes (2,741) than new patients (approximately 970). Persistent Graves' patients showed a TCR diversity that was lower than that of newly diagnosed ones. Persistent disease preferred TRBV28, TRBJ1-2 and TRBJ2-5; new disease, TRBV20-1 and TRBJ2-1.

Time point reported: persistent/refractory GD, antithyroid drugs over 5 years with positive TRAb. The TCR library used RNA extracted from PBMCs. By American Thyroid Association guidelines, Graves' disease was diagnosed in the cohort. The germline V and J ends were trimmed by 3 bases and 4 bases, with 18 bases remaining between them. CDR1 and CDR2 from the germline V gene are MDHEN and SYDVKM. CDR3 size: 16 residues. Researchers made TCR beta libraries by using iRepertoire HTBI primers and running Arm-PCR on CDR3 regions. TCRdb reprocessed the multiplex PCR reads with MiXCR, giving one entry per CDR3 protein. Among some 470,000 distinct CDR3 sequences listed, approximately 21% were seen once. This clonotype was seen at least ten times. Its cognate antigen is unknown.

This TCR came from a female donor with Graves disease. V usage is TRBV28 and J usage is TRBJ1-2; D is undetermined. Here the sequenced sample was peripheral blood mononuclear cells (PBMCs), taken when the disease was refractory, from a patient treated with antithyroid drugs. The CDR3 nucleotides read TGTGCCAGCAGTTTTACAGCCGTAATCTTCGGCTATGGCTACACCTTC. This translates into CASSFTAVIFGYGYTF.